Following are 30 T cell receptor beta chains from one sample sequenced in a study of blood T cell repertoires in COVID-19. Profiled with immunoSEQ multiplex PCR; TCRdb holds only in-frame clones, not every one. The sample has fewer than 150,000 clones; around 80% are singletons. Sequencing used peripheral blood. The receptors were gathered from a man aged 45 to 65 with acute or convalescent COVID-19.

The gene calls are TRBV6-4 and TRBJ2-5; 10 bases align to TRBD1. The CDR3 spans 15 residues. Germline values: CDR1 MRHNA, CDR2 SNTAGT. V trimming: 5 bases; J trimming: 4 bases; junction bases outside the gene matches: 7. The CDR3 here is CASSPGGTGVETQYF. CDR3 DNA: TGTGCCAGCAGTCCCGGGGGGACAGGGGTAGAGACCCAGTACTTC.

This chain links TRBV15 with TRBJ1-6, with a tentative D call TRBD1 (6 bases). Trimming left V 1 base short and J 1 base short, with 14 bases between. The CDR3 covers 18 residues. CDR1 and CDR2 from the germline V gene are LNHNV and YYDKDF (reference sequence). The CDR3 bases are TGTGCCACCAGCAGAGGGGGACAAGAAGGATCCTATAATTCACCCCTCCACTTT. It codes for CATSRGGQEGSYNSPLHF. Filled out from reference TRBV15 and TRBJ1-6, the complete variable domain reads DAMVIQNPRYQVTQFGKPVTLSCSQTLNHNVMYWYQQKSSQAPKLLFHYYDKDFNNEADTPDNFQSRRPNTSFCFLDIRSPGLGDTAMYLCATSRGGQEGSYNSPLHFGNGTRLTVT.

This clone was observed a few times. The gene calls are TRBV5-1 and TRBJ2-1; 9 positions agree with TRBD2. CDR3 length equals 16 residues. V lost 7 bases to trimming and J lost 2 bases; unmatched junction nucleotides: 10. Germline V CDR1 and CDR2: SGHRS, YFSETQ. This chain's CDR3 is CASQLEAGGPYNEQFF. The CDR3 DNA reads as TGCGCCAGCCAACTAGAGGCGGGGGGGCCCTACAATGAGCAGTTCTTC.

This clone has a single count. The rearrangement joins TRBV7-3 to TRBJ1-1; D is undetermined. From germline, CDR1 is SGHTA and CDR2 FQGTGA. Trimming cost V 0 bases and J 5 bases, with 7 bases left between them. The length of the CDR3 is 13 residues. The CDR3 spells CASSLTEDTEAFF. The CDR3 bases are TGTGCCAGCAGCTTAACGGAGGATACTGAAGCTTTCTTT.

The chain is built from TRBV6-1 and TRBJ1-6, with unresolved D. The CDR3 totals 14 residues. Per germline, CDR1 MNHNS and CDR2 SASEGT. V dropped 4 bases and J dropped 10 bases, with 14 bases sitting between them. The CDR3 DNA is TGTGCCAGCAGTGCCGCAGTCGCGGAATCACCCCTCCACTTT. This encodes CASSAAVAESPLHF.

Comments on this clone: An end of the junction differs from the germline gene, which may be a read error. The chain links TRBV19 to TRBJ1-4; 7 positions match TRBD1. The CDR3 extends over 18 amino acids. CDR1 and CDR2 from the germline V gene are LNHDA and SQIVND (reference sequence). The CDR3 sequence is CASSKAQGFVRRNQKLFF. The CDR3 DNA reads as TGTGCCAGTAGTAAGGCACAGGGGTTTGTACGTCGTAATCAAAAACTGTTTTTT.

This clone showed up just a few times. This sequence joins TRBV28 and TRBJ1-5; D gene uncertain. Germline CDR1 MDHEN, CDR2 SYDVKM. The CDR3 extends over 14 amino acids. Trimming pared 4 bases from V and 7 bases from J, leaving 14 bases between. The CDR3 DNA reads TGTGCCAGCAGTTCGACATCCCGGCGCCAGCCCCAGCATTTT. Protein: CASSSTSRRQPQHF.

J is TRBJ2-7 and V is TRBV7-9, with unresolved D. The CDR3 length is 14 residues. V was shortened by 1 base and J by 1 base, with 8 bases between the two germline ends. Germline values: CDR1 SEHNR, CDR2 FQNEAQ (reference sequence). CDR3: CASSLGYTSYEQYF. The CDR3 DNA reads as TGTGCCAGCAGCTTAGGTTACACGTCCTACGAGCAGTACTTC.

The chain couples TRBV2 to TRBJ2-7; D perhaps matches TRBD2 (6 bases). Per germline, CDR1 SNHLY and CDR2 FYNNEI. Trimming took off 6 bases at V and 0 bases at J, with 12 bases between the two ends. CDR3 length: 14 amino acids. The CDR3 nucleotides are TGTGCCAGCAGAGGGACTTCCAGCTCCTACGAGCAGTACTTC. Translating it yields CASRGTSSSYEQYF.

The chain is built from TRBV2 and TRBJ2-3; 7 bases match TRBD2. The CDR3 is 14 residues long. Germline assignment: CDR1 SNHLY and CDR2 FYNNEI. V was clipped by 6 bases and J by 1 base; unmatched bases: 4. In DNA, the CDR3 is TGTGCCAGCAGACTAGCGCAGGGCACAGATACGCAGTATTTT. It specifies CASRLAQGTDTQYF.

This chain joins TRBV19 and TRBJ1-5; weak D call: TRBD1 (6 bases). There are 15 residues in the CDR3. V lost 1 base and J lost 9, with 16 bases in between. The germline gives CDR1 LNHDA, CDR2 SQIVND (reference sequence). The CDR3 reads CASSIARGGSWPQHF. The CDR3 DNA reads TGTGCCAGTAGTATAGCAAGAGGGGGTTCATGGCCCCAGCATTTT.

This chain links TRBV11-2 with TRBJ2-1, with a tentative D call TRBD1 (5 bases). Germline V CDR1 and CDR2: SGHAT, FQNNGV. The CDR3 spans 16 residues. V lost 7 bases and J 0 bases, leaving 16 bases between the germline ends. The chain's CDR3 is CASTLRIGASYNEQFF. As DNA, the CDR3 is TGTGCCAGCACCCTCCGGATAGGGGCCTCCTACAATGAGCAGTTCTTC.

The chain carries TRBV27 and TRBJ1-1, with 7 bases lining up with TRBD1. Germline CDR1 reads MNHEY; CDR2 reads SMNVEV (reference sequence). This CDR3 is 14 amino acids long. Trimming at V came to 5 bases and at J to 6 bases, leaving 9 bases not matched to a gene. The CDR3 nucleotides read TGTGCCAGCAGTCCGTTGACAGGGTGGGCTGAAGCTTTCTTT. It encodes CASSPLTGWAEAFF.

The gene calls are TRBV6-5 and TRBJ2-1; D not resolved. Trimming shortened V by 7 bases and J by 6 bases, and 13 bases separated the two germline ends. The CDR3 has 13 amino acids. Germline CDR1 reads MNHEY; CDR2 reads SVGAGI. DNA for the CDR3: TGTGCCAGCACCCCCGTGCGAGGCAATGAGCAGTTCTTC. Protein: CASTPVRGNEQFF.

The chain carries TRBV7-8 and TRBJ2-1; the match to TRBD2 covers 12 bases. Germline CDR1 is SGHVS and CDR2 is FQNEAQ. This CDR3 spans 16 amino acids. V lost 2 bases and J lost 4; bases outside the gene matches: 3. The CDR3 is CASSLRLAGGYNEQFF. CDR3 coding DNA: TGTGCCAGCAGCTTAAGGCTAGCGGGGGGGTACAATGAGCAGTTCTTC.

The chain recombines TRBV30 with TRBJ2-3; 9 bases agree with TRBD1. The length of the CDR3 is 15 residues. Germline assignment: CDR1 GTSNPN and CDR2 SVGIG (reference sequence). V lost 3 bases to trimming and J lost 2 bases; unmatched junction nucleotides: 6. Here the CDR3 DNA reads TGTGCCTGGAGAGACAGGGGGTCACACACAGATACGCAGTATTTT. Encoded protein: CAWRDRGSHTDTQYF. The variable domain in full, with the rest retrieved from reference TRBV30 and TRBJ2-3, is SQTIHQWPATLVQPVGSPLSLECTVEGTSNPNLYWYRQAAGRGLQLLFYSVGIGQISSEVPQNLSASRPQDRQFILSSKKLLLSDSGFYLCAWRDRGSHTDTQYFGPGTRLTVL.

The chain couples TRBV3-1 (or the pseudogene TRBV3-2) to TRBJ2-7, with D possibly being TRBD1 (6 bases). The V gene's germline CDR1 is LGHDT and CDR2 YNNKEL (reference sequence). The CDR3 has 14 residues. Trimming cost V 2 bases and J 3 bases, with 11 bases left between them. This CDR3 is CASSQRGGFYEQYF. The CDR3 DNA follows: TGTGCCAGCAGCCAAAGAGGGGGTTTCTACGAGCAGTACTTC.

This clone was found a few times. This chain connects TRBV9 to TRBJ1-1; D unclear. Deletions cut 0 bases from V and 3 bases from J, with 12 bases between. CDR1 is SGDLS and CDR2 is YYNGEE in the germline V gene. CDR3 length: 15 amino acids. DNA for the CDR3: TGTGCCAGCAGCGTAGCGGGTCTGAGTCACACTGAAGCTTTCTTT. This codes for CASSVAGLSHTEAFF.

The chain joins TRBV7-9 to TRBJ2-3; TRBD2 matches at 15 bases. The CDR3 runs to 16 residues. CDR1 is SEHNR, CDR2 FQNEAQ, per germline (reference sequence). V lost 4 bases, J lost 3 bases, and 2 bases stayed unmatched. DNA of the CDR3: TGTGCCAGCAGCTCCGGACTAGCGGGAGGGACAGATACGCAGTATTTT. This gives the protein CASSSGLAGGTDTQYF.

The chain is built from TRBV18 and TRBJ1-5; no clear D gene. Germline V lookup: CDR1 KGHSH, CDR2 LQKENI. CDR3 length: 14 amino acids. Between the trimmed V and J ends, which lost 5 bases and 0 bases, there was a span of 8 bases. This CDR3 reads CASSSSNSNQPQHF. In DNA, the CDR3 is TGTGCCAGCTCATCCTCTAATAGCAATCAGCCCCAGCATTTT.

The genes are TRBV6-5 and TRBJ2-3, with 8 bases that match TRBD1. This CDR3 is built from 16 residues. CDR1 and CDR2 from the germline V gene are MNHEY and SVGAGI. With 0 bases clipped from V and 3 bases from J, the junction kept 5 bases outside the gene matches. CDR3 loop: CASSYSSRGQTDTQYF. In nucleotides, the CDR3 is TGTGCCAGCAGTTACTCTAGCAGGGGGCAGACAGATACGCAGTATTTT.

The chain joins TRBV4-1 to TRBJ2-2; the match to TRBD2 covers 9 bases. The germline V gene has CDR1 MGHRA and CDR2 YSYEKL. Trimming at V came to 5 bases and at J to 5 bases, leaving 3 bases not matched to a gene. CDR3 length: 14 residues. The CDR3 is CASSERGDTGELFF. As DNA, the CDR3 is TGCGCCAGCAGCGAGCGGGGGGATACCGGGGAGCTGTTTTTT.

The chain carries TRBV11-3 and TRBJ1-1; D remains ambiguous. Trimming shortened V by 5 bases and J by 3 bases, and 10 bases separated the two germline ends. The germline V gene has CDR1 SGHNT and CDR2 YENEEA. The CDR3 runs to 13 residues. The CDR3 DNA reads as TGTGCCAGCAGCCGAGCCCAGGACACTGAAGCTTTCTTT. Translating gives CASSRAQDTEAFF.

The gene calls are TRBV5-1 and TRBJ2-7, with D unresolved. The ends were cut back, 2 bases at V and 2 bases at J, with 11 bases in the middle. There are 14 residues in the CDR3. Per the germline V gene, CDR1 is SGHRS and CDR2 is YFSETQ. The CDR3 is CASSFEHLAYEQYF. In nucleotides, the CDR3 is TGCGCCAGCAGCTTTGAGCATCTTGCCTACGAGCAGTACTTC.

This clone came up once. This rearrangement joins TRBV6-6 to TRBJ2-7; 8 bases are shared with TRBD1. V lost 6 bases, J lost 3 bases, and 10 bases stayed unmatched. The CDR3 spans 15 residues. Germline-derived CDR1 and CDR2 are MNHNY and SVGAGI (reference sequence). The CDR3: CASSQTGGKVYEQYF. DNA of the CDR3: TGTGCCAGCAGCCAAACAGGGGGGAAGGTCTACGAGCAGTACTTC.

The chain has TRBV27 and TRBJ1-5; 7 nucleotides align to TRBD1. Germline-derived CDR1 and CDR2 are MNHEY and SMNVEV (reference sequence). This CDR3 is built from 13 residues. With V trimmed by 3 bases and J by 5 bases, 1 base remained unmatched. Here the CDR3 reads CASSFDRDQPQHF. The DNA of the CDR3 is TGTGCCAGCAGTTTCGACAGGGATCAGCCCCAGCATTTT.

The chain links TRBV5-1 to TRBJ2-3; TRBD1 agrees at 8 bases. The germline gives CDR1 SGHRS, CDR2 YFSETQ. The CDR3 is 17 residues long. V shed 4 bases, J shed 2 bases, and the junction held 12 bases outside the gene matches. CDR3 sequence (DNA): TGCGCCAGCAGCCCGTTAACGACAGGGGCCATCACAGATACGCAGTATTTT. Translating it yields CASSPLTTGAITDTQYF.

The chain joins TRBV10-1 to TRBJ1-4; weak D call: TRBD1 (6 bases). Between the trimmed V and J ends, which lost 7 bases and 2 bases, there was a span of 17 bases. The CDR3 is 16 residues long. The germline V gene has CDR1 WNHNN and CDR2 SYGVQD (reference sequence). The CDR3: CASKNQGQGTNEKLFF. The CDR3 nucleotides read TGCGCCAGCAAGAATCAAGGTCAGGGGACTAATGAAAAACTGTTTTTT.

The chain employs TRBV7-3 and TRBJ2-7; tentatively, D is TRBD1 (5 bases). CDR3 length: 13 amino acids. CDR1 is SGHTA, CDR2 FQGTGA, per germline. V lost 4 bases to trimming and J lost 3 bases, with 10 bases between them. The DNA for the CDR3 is TGTGCCAGCAGCTCCGACAGTTACTACGAGCAGTACTTC. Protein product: CASSSDSYYEQYF. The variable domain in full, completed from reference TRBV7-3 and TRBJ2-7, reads GAGVSQTPSNKVTEKGKYVELRCDPISGHTALYWYRQSLGQGPEFLIYFQGTGAADDSGLPNDRFFAVRPEGSVSTLKIQRTERGDSAVYLCASSSDSYYEQYFGPGTRLTVT.

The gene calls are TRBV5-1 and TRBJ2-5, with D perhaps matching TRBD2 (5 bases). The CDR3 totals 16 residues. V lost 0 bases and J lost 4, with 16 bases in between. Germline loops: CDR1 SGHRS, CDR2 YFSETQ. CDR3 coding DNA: TGCGCCAGCAGCTTGGAGGCTAGCAGGCATCTAGAGACCCAGTACTTC. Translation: CASSLEASRHLETQYF.